This is a list of T cell receptor beta chains from one sample in a study of identical twins. TCRdb re-called the 5' RACE reads through MiXCR, storing one row per CDR3 protein. Of a few hundred thousand distinct CDR3 sequences in the sample, more than 9.5% were seen once. These data were also filed under a second study, of yellow fever vaccine responses in identical twins.

Material: memory (CD45RO+) T cells sorted from blood. The receptors derive from a woman younger than 30 in good health. The CDR3 runs from the conserved cysteine through the conserved F or W. Fields, in order: V gene, J gene, CDR3 protein.

V gene: TRBV6-2/TRBV6-3; J gene: TRBJ2-7; CDR3 protein: CASSYSGGSVYEQYF
V gene: TRBV28; J gene: TRBJ2-6; CDR3 protein: CASSLFAGGFSGANVLTF
V gene: TRBV18; J gene: TRBJ2-2; CDR3 protein: CASSPTGDWAGELFF
V gene: TRBV27; J gene: TRBJ2-3; CDR3 protein: CASSSPGLGTDTQYF
V gene: TRBV3-1; J gene: TRBJ2-7; CDR3 protein: CASSQGRQGAYEQYF
V gene: TRBV6-2/TRBV6-3; J gene: TRBJ2-3; CDR3 protein: CASTGATDTQYF
V gene: TRBV24-1; J gene: TRBJ2-1; CDR3 protein: CATSDPTSGISYNEQFF
V gene: TRBV11-3; J gene: TRBJ2-1; CDR3 protein: CASSLDLATGSFF
V gene: TRBV20-1; J gene: TRBJ2-7; CDR3 protein: CSAGATYEQYF
V gene: TRBV11-2; J gene: TRBJ2-5; CDR3 protein: CASSPQRGQETQYF
V gene: TRBV20-1; J gene: TRBJ2-2; CDR3 protein: CSAINYLGTGELFF
V gene: TRBV29-1; J gene: TRBJ2-3; CDR3 protein: CSVGSVRGKTDTQYF
V gene: TRBV24-1; J gene: TRBJ2-7; CDR3 protein: CATTRSGTGYYEQYF
V gene: TRBV7-8; J gene: TRBJ2-7; CDR3 protein: CASSPTEGTTGEQYF
V gene: TRBV5-1; J gene: TRBJ2-3; CDR3 protein: CASSLVAASLSGVSTDTQYF
V gene: TRBV20-1; J gene: TRBJ2-7; CDR3 protein: CSAPESGTGFYEQYF
V gene: TRBV18; J gene: TRBJ2-2; CDR3 protein: CASSPRLASTGELFF
V gene: TRBV7-9; J gene: TRBJ1-4; CDR3 protein: CASSLGQINEKLFF
V gene: TRBV20-1; J gene: TRBJ2-3; CDR3 protein: CSAALIDPDTQYF
V gene: TRBV18; J gene: TRBJ1-2; CDR3 protein: CASSHRDRSNYGYTF
V gene: TRBV5-1; J gene: TRBJ2-2; CDR3 protein: CASSPGTTYTGELFF
V gene: TRBV12-3/TRBV12-4; J gene: TRBJ2-3; CDR3 protein: CASSLGFLSGSTDTQYF
V gene: TRBV25-1; J gene: TRBJ1-1; CDR3 protein: CASSKDRPTEAFF
V gene: TRBV12-3/TRBV12-4; J gene: TRBJ2-3; CDR3 protein: CASSLRGRGADTQYF
V gene: TRBV20-1; J gene: TRBJ2-5; CDR3 protein: CSVTGQGETQYF
V gene: TRBV25-1; J gene: TRBJ2-1; CDR3 protein: CASSRPGTSGHNEQFF
V gene: TRBV5-4; J gene: TRBJ2-2; CDR3 protein: CASSTRTGELFF
V gene: TRBV4-3; J gene: TRBJ2-3; CDR3 protein: CASSQDRGTSTDTQYF
V gene: TRBV7-9; J gene: TRBJ2-5; CDR3 protein: CASSSTSGGVQETQYF
V gene: TRBV6-1; J gene: TRBJ2-7; CDR3 protein: CASRGTSGSSYEQYF
V gene: TRBV28; J gene: TRBJ1-5; CDR3 protein: CASRTRQAVVQPQHF
V gene: TRBV5-5; J gene: TRBJ2-3; CDR3 protein: CASSFPTDTQYF
V gene: TRBV6-4; J gene: TRBJ2-1; CDR3 protein: CASSELAGSYNEQFF
V gene: TRBV6-2/TRBV6-3; J gene: TRBJ2-3; CDR3 protein: CASSYAGTYTQYF
V gene: TRBV6-6; J gene: TRBJ2-5; CDR3 protein: CASSYALQETQYF
V gene: TRBV29-1; J gene: TRBJ1-5; CDR3 protein: CSVKLRQAPNQPQHF
V gene: TRBV29-1; J gene: TRBJ1-5; CDR3 protein: CSVAYGTGGNQPQHF
V gene: TRBV27; J gene: TRBJ1-6; CDR3 protein: CASSRQGNNSPLHF
V gene: TRBV15; J gene: TRBJ2-2; CDR3 protein: CATSESRNTGELFF
V gene: TRBV15; J gene: TRBJ2-1; CDR3 protein: CATSRGQEDYNEQFF
V gene: TRBV4-2; J gene: TRBJ2-5; CDR3 protein: CASSQEKGAVETQYF
V gene: TRBV12-5; J gene: TRBJ2-1; CDR3 protein: CASGHASGSYNEQFF
V gene: TRBV24-1; J gene: TRBJ2-3; CDR3 protein: CATSGGTGTDTQYF
V gene: TRBV20-1; J gene: TRBJ2-4; CDR3 protein: CSARDRRAKNIQYF
V gene: TRBV4-3; J gene: TRBJ2-1; CDR3 protein: CASSQEGGAGNNEQFF
V gene: TRBV7-7; J gene: TRBJ2-2; CDR3 protein: CASSPVGRSDTGELFF
V gene: TRBV20-1; J gene: TRBJ2-7; CDR3 protein: CSARVQGSFEQYF
V gene: TRBV28; J gene: TRBJ2-1; CDR3 protein: CASSPPGMQNEQFF
V gene: TRBV18; J gene: TRBJ1-6; CDR3 protein: CASSPTGEASPLHF
V gene: TRBV6-1; J gene: TRBJ2-5; CDR3 protein: CASSDRVQETQYF
V gene: TRBV7-9; J gene: TRBJ2-6; CDR3 protein: CASSSMSGANVLTF
V gene: TRBV7-2; J gene: TRBJ2-1; CDR3 protein: CASSRATSGIYNEQFF
V gene: TRBV5-1; J gene: TRBJ1-2; CDR3 protein: CASSLEGSGYTF
V gene: TRBV5-1; J gene: TRBJ1-2; CDR3 protein: CASSLAEGAYGYTF